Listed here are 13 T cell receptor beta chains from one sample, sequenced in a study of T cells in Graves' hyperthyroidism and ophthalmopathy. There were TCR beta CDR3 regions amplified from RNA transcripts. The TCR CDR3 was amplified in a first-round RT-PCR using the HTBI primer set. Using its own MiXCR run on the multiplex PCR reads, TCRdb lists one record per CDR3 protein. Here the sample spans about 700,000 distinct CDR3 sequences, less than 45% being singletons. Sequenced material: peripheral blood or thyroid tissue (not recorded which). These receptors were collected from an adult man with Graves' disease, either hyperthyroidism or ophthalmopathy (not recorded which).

CDR3 protein: CSVLRATEAHGRVGYTF. The CDR3 bases are TGCAGCGTTCTCAGGGCCACTGAAGCACATGGACGAGTGGGCTACACCTTC. V usage is TRBV29-1 and J usage is TRBJ1-2; perhaps TRBD1 as D (5 bases). CDR1 and CDR2 from the germline V gene are SQVTM and ANQGSEA. V was clipped by 5 bases and J by 8 bases, with 30 bases between them. CDR3 size: 17 residues.

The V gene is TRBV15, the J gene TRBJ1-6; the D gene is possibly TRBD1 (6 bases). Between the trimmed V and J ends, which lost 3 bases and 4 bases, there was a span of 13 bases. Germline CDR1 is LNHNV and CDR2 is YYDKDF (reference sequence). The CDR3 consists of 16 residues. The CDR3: CATSSVTDSYNSPLHF. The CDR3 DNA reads TGTGCCACCAGCAGCGTAACGGACAGTTATAATTCACCCCTCCACTTT.

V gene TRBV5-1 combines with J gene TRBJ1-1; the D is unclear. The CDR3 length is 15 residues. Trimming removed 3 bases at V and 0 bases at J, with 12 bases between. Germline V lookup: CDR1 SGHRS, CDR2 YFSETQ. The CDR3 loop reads CASSSQPDLNTEAFF. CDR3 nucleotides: TGCGCCAGCAGCTCCCAACCAGACTTGAACACTGAAGCTTTCTTT.

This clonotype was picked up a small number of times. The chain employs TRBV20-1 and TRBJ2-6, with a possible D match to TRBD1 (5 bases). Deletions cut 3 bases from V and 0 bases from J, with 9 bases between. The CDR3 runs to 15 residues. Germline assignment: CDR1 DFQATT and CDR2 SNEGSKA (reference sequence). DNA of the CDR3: TGCAGTGCTAGGGGCAGGGTCTCTGGGGCCAACGTCCTGACTTTC. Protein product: CSARGRVSGANVLTF.

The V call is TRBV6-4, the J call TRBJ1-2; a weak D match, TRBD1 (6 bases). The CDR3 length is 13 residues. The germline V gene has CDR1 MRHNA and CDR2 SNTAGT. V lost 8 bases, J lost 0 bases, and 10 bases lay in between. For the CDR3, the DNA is TGTGCCAGCGCAACAGGGACTAACTATGGCTACACCTTC. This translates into CASATGTNYGYTF.

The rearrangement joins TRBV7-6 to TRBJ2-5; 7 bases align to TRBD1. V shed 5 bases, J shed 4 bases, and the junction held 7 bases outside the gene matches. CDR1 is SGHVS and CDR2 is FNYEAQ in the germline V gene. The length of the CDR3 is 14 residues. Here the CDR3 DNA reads TGTGCCAGCAGCGACAGGGTGGGCCTAGAGACCCAGTACTTC. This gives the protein CASSDRVGLETQYF.

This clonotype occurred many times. The DNA for the CDR3 is TGTGCCACCAGTGATGGACTCCAGCCCCAGCATTTT. This gives the protein CATSDGLQPQHF. This chain connects TRBV24-1 to TRBJ1-5; D call uncertain. The V gene's germline CDR1 is KGHDR and CDR2 SFDVKD. Between the trimmed V and J ends, which lost 3 bases and 7 bases, there was a span of 6 bases. The CDR3 extends over 12 amino acids.

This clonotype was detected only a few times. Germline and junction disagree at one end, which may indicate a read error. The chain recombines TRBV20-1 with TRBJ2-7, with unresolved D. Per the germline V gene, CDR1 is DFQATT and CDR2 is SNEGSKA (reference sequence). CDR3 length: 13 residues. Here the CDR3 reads CSSPDPGSYGQYF. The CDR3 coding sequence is TGCAGTTCGCCCGACCCCGGGTCCTACGGGCAGTACTTC.

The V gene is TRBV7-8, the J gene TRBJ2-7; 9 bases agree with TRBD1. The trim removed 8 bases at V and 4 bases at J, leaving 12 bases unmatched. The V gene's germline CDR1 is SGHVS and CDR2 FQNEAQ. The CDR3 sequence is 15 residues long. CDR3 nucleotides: TGTGCCAGCCAGGGGGTGACAGGGGGGGTGTACGAGCAGTACTTC. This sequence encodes CASQGVTGGVYEQYF.

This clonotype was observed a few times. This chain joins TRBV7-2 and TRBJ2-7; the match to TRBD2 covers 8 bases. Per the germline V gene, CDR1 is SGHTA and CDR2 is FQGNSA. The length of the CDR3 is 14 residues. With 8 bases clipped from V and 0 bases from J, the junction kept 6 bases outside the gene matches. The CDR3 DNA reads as TGTGCCAGCCGAGGACTAGCCTGCTCCTACGAGCAGTACTTC. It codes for CASRGLACSYEQYF.

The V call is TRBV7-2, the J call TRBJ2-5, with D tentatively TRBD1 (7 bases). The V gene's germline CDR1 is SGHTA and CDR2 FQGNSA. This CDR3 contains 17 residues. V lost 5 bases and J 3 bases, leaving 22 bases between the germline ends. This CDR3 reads CASSPPGTAGGKETQYF. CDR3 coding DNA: TGTGCCAGCAGCCCTCCAGGGACAGCCGGCGGGAAAGAGACCCAGTACTTC.

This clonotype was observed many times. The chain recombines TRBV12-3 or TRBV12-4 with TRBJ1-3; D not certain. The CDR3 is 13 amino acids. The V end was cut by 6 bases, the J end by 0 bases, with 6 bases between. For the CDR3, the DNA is TGTGCCAGCAGCCAACTCTCTGGAAACACCATATATTTT. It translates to CASSQLSGNTIYF.

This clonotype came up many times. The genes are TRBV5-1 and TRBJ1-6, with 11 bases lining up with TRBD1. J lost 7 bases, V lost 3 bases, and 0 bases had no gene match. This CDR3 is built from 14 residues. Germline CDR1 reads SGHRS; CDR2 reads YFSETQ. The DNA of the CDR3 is TGCGCCAGCAGCTGGGACAGGGGGAATTCACCCCTCCACTTT. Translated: CASSWDRGNSPLHF.